This T cell receptor (beta chain) came from a study of identical twins. TCRdb re-called the 5' RACE reads with MiXCR, one entry per CDR3 protein. The sample records around 680,000 distinct CDR3 sequences, around 8.3% being singletons. The germline CDR1 and CDR2 sequences are KGHDR and SFDVKD. The CDR3 totals 14 residues. Trimming left V 4 bases short and J 2 bases short, with 11 bases between. The sample was also reused in another study, on yellow fever vaccine responses in identical twins. That source adds: Twins reportedly appeared to share part of their vaccine T cell response while keeping part individual.

The sequencing input was PBMCs. The gene calls are TRBV24-1 and TRBJ2-7, with D possibly being TRBD1 (5 bases). The clonotype originates from a woman between 18 and 29 years old in good health. The CDR3, as DNA: TGTGCCACCAGTGAAAGGGGTGTCCCCTACGAGCAGTACTTC. It yields the protein CATSERGVPYEQYF.